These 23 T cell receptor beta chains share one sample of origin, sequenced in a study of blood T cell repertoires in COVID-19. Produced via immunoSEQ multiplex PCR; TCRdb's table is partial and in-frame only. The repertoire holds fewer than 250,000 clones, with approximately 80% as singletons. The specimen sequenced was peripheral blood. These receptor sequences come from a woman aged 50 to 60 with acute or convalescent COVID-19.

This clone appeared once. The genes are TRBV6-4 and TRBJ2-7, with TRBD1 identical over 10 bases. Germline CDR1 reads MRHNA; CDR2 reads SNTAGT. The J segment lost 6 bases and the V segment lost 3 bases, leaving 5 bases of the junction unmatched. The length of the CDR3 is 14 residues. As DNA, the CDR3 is TGTGCCAGCAGTGATGGGGGACAGGGGACCGAGCAGTACTTC. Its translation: CASSDGGQGTEQYF.

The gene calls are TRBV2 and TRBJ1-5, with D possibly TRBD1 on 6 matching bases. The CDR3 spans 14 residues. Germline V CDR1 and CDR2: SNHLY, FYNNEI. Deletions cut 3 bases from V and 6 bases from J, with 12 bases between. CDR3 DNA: TGTGCCAGCAGTGAGGCCAGGGGCTCTCAGCCCCAGCATTTT. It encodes CASSEARGSQPQHF.

CDR3 protein: CASRLAGPFGGEQYF. CDR3 in DNA: TGTGCCAGCAGATTAGCGGGGCCCTTCGGTGGAGAGCAGTACTTC. V gene TRBV28 combines with J gene TRBJ2-7, with 8 bases matching TRBD2. The CDR3 runs to 15 residues. The ends lost 6 bases at V and 7 bases at J; junction bases unmatched: 14. Germline-derived CDR1 and CDR2 are MDHEN and SYDVKM. Full variable domain (outside the CDR3, taken from reference TRBV28 and TRBJ2-7): DVKVTQSSRYLVKRTGEKVFLECVQDMDHENMFWYRQDPGLGLRLIYFSYDVKMKEKGDIPEGYSVSREKKERFSLILESASTNQTSMYLCASRLAGPFGGEQYFGPGTRLTVT.

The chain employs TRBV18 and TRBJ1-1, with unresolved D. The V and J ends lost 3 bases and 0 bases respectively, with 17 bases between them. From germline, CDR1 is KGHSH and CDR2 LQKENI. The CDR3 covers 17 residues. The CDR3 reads CASSPKPVGLLNTEAFF. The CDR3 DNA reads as TGTGCCAGCTCACCGAAACCCGTTGGCCTTCTGAACACTGAAGCTTTCTTT.

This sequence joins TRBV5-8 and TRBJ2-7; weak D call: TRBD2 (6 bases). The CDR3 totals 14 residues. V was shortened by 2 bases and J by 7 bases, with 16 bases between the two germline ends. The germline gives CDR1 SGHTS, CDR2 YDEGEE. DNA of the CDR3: TGTGCCAGCAGCTTCCGGGGGAGGCTGGGGGAGCAGTACTTC. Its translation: CASSFRGRLGEQYF.

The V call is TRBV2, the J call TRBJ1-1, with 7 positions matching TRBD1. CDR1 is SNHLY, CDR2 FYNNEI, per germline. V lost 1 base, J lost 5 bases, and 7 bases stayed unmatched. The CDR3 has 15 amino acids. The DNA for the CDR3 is TGTGCCAGCAGTGAAGGGGGGGCAGGGGGTACTGAAGCTTTCTTT. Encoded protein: CASSEGGAGGTEAFF. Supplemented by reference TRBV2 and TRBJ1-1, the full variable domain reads EPEVTQTPSHQVTQMGQEVILRCVPISNHLYFYWYRQILGQKVEFLVSFYNNEISEKSEIFDDQFSVERPDGSNFTLKIRSTKLEDSAMYFCASSEGGAGGTEAFFGQGTRLTVV.

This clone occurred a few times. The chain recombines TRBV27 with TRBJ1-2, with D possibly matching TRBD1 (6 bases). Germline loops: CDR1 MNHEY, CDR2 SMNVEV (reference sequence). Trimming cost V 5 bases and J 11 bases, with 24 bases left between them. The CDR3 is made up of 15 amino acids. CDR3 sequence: CASSNLPGTRPGYTF. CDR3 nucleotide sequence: TGTGCCAGCAGTAATCTCCCCGGGACACGCCCCGGGTACACCTTC.

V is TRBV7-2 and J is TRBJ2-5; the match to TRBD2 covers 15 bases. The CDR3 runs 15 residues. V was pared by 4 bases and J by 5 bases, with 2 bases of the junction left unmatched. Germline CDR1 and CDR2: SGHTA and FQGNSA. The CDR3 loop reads CASSWTSGRGETQYF. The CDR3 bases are TGTGCCAGCAGCTGGACTAGCGGGAGGGGGGAGACCCAGTACTTC.

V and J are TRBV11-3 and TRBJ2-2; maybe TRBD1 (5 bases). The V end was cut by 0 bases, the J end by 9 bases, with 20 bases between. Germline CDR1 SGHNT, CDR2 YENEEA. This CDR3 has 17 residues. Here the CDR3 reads CASSLDKRQTDRRELFF. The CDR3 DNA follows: TGTGCCAGCAGCTTAGATAAGAGACAGACGGACCGACGGGAGCTGTTTTTT.

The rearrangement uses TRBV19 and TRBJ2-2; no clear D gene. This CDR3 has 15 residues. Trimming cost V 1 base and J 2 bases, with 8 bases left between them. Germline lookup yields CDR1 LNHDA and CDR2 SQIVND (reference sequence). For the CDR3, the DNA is TGTGCCAGTAGTATAGGGGCCAGTAACACCGGGGAGCTGTTTTTT. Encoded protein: CASSIGASNTGELFF.

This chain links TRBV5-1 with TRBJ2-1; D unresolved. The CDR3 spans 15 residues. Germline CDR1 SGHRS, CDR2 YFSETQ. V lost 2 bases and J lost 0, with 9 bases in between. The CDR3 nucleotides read TGCGCCAGCAGCTTTAGTCCGGGCTCCTACAATGAGCAGTTCTTC. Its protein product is CASSFSPGSYNEQFF.

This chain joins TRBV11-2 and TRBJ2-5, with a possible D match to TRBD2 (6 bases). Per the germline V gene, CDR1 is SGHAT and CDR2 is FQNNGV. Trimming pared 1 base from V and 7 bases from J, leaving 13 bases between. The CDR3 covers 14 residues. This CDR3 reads CASSLGTIWGTQYF. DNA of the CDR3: TGTGCCAGCAGCTTAGGGACTATTTGGGGGACCCAGTACTTC.

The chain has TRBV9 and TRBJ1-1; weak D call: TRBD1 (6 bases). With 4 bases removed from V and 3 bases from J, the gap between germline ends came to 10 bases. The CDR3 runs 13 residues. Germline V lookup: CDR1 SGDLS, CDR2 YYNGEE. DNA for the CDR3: TGTGCCAGCAGCACTTACAGGGACACTGAAGCTTTCTTT. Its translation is CASSTYRDTEAFF.

The CDR3 protein is CASSMEGLSYYNEQFF. CDR3 in DNA: TGTGCCAGTAGTATGGAAGGACTTTCCTATTACAATGAGCAGTTCTTC. The chain links TRBV19 to TRBJ2-1; a weak D match, TRBD2 (5 bases). The CDR3 length is 16 residues. Trimming left V 3 bases short and J 4 bases short, with 16 bases between. The V gene's germline CDR1 is LNHDA and CDR2 SQIVND (reference sequence).

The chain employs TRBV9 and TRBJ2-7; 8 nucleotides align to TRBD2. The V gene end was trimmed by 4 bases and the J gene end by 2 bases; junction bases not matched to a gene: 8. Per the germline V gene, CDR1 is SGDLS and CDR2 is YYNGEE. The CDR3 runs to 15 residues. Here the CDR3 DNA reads TGTGCCAGCAGCCCAGAGGCGGGGGGACCCTACGAGCAGTACTTC. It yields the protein CASSPEAGGPYEQYF. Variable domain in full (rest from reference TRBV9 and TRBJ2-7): DSGVTQTPKHLITATGQRVTLRCSPRSGDLSVYWYQQSLDQGLQFLIQYYNGEERAKGNILERFSAQQFPDLHSELNLSSLELGDSALYFCASSPEAGGPYEQYFGPGTRLTVT.

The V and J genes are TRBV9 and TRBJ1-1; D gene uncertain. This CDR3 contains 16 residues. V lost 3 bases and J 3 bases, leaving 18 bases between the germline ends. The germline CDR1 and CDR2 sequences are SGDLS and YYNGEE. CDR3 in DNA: TGTGCCAGCAGCGGAGGAGGCGGGGTCGGCGACACTGAAGCTTTCTTT. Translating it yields CASSGGGGVGDTEAFF.

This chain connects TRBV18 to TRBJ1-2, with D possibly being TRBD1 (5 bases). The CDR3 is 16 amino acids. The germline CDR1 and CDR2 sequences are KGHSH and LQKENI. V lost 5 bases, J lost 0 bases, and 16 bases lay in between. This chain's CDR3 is CASSSTRAPANYGYTF. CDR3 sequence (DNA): TGTGCCAGCTCATCAACCAGGGCCCCAGCTAACTATGGCTACACCTTC.

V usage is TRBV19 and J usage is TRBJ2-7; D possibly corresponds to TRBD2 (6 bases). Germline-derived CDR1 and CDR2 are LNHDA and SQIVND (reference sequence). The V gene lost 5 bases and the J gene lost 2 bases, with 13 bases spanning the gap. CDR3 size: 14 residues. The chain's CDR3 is CASSSGGAPYEQYF. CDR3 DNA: TGTGCCAGTAGTTCCGGGGGAGCCCCCTACGAGCAGTACTTC.

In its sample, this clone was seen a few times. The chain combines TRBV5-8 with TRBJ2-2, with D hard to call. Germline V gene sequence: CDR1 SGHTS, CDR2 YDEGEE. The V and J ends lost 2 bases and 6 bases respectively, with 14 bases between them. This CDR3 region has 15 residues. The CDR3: CASSFTRVSAGELFF. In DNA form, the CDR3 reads TGTGCCAGCAGCTTCACTCGGGTATCGGCCGGGGAGCTGTTTTTT.

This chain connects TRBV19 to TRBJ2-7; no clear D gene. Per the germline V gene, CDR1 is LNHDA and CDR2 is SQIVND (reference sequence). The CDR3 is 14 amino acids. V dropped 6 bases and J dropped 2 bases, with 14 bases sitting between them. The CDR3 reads CASRSEQNPYEQYF. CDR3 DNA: TGTGCCAGTAGATCGGAGCAGAACCCCTACGAGCAGTACTTC.

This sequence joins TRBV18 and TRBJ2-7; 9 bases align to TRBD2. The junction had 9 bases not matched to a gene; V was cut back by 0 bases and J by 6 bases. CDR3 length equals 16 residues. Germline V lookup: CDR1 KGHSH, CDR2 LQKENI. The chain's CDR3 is CASSPPRGRESIEQYF. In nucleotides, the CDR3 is TGTGCCAGCTCACCACCTCGCGGGAGGGAATCAATCGAGCAGTACTTC.

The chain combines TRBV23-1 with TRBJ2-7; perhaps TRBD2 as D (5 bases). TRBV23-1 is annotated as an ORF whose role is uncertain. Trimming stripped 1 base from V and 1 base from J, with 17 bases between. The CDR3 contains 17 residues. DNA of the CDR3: TGCGCCAGCAGTCAATACCGGCGGGCAGGAGAGTCCTACGAGCAGTACTTC. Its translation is CASSQYRRAGESYEQYF.

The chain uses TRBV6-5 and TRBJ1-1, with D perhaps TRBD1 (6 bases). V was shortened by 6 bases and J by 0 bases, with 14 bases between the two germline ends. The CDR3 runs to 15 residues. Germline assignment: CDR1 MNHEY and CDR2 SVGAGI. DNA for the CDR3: TGTGCCAGCAGCCCCCAGGGGCGAATGAACACTGAAGCTTTCTTT. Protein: CASSPQGRMNTEAFF.